Presented here are 30 T cell receptor beta chains from one specimen sequenced in a study of naive and memory T cell subsets. No antigen has been assigned to these receptors. The beta constant-region primer was an equimolar mix of two oligonucleotides covering TRBC1 and TRBC2. Nested alpha and beta constant-region primers with the SP2 primer drove four PCR rounds on ligated cDNA. One entry per CDR3 protein results from TCRdb running MiXCR on the UMI-ligation and nested PCR reads. This sample yields more than 120,000 distinct CDR3 sequences, of which approximately 20% are seen a single time; 0.6% to 0.7% belongs to the top ten. Study results and limitations: Possibly reflecting memory cells re-expressing CD45RA, a few larger clonotypes occurred in naive repertoires, especially CD8.

The sequenced material came from naive CD8+ T cells from blood. The receptor set was obtained from a human donor in good health.

The rearrangement links TRBV20-1 to TRBJ2-7; 9 bases align to TRBD1. This CDR3 contains 13 residues. Looked up from germline, CDR1 is DFQATT and CDR2 is SNEGSKA (reference sequence). The V gene end was trimmed by 5 bases and the J gene end by 5 bases; junction bases not matched to a gene: 7. The CDR3 protein is CSAAPGTGHEQYF. CDR3 nucleotide sequence: TGCAGTGCTGCTCCCGGGACAGGGCACGAGCAGTACTTC.

This clonotype was observed a handful of times. This chain connects TRBV30 to TRBJ1-2; unclear D gene. The germline V gene encodes CDR1 GTSNPN and CDR2 SVGIG (reference sequence). The V and J ends lost 2 bases and 5 bases respectively, with 9 bases between them. CDR3 length: 12 residues. CDR3 DNA: TGTGCCTGGAGTTTTACAGAATATGGCTACACCTTC. Translation: CAWSFTEYGYTF. Drawing the rest from reference TRBV30 and TRBJ1-2, the complete variable domain is SQTIHQWPATLVQPVGSPLSLECTVEGTSNPNLYWYRQAAGRGLQLLFYSVGIGQISSEVPQNLSASRPQDRQFILSSKKLLLSDSGFYLCAWSFTEYGYTFGSGTRLTVV.

This clonotype has at least ten counts. The rearrangement uses TRBV7-6 and TRBJ2-1; weak D call: TRBD2 (5 bases). Trimming took off 2 bases at V and 10 bases at J, with 18 bases between the two ends. The germline CDR1 and CDR2 sequences are SGHVS and FNYEAQ. This CDR3 comprises 15 residues. The CDR3 DNA reads TGTGCCAGCAGCTTAAGAGCGGTGGGGATTCTCGAGCAGTTCTTC. Translated, it gives CASSLRAVGILEQFF.

In this sample, this clonotype turned up once. V is TRBV6-5 and J is TRBJ2-1, with 9 positions matching TRBD2. CDR1 and CDR2 from the germline V gene are MNHEY and SVGAGI. The ends lost 0 bases at V and 8 bases at J; junction bases unmatched: 2. This CDR3 is 14 amino acids long. The CDR3 nucleotides are TGTGCCAGCAGTTACTCAGCGGGAGGCGATGAGCAGTTCTTC. Amino acids: CASSYSAGGDEQFF.

This clonotype occurred many times. The CDR3 sequence is CASSLDSAEAFF. CDR3 coding DNA: TGTGCCAGCAGTTTAGATTCCGCTGAAGCTTTCTTT. The V gene is TRBV28, the J gene TRBJ1-1; no reliable D call. Between the trimmed V and J ends, which lost 2 bases and 6 bases, there was a span of 7 bases. The CDR3 covers 12 residues. Per the germline V gene, CDR1 is MDHEN and CDR2 is SYDVKM.

The chain employs TRBV6-2 or TRBV6-3 and TRBJ2-1; D unclear. The CDR3 has 14 amino acids. With 0 bases removed from V and 2 bases from J, the gap between germline ends came to 5 bases. Germline V gene lookup returns CDR1 MNHEY and CDR2 SVGEGT. The CDR3 sequence: CASSYSGTYNEQFF. In DNA, the CDR3 is TGTGCCAGCAGTTACTCCGGAACCTACAATGAGCAGTTCTTC.

The CDR3 sequence: CATSGPFSTDTQYF. Written as DNA, the CDR3 is TGTGCCACCAGCGGGCCCTTCAGCACAGATACGCAGTATTTT. The chain employs TRBV15 and TRBJ2-3, with D uncertain. V was clipped by 5 bases and J by 0 bases, with 9 bases between them. Germline V gene data show CDR1 as LNHNV and CDR2 as YYDKDF (reference sequence). This CDR3 is built from 14 residues.

This clonotype occurred a few times. This chain uses TRBV28 with TRBJ2-5, with D maybe TRBD1 (6 bases). The germline CDR1 and CDR2 sequences are MDHEN and SYDVKM. The CDR3 is 16 amino acids. Trimming removed 5 bases at V and 1 base at J, with 17 bases between. The DNA for the CDR3 is TGTGCCAGCAGTACTGAAGACAGGATCACCCAAGAGACCCAGTACTTC. Residues: CASSTEDRITQETQYF. The full variable domain, with the rest looked up from reference TRBV28 and TRBJ2-5, is DVKVTQSSRYLVKRTGEKVFLECVQDMDHENMFWYRQDPGLGLRLIYFSYDVKMKEKGDIPEGYSVSREKKERFSLILESASTNQTSMYLCASSTEDRITQETQYFGPGTRLLVL.

This clonotype was seen only a few times. The V and J genes are TRBV20-1 and TRBJ2-2; D gene uncertain. CDR3 size: 13 residues. V lost 1 base, J lost 1 base, and 4 bases lay in between. From germline, CDR1 is DFQATT and CDR2 SNEGSKA (reference sequence). Here the CDR3 DNA reads TGCAGTGCTAGAGGGGAGAACACCGGGGAGCTGTTTTTT. This encodes CSARGENTGELFF.

This clonotype has more than one count but fewer than ten. The chain couples TRBV10-1 to TRBJ2-5; D possibly corresponds to TRBD2 (5 bases). The CDR3 contains 14 residues. Germline V gene lookup returns CDR1 WNHNN and CDR2 SYGVQD (reference sequence). The V end was cut by 5 bases, the J end by 1 base, with 11 bases between. Here the CDR3 DNA reads TGCGCCAGCAGTTCTAGCTTCCCCCAAGAGACCCAGTACTTC. Translation: CASSSSFPQETQYF.

This clonotype appeared a few times. The chain is built from TRBV7-2 and TRBJ1-1; D possibly corresponds to TRBD1 (5 bases). Germline assignment: CDR1 SGHTA and CDR2 FQGNSA. The V and J ends lost 8 bases and 0 bases respectively, with 19 bases between them. There are 16 residues in the CDR3. CDR3: CASEYLTTEMNTEAFF. As DNA, the CDR3 is TGTGCCAGCGAATACCTAACGACAGAGATGAACACTGAAGCTTTCTTT.

The chain combines TRBV29-1 with TRBJ2-3, with TRBD2 identical over 7 bases. Unmatched junction bases numbered 4, after V lost 6 bases and J lost 4 bases. The CDR3 consists of 12 residues. Germline CDR1 SQVTM, CDR2 ANQGSEA. In DNA form, the CDR3 reads TGCAGCGTGGGAGGGTCGGCAGATACGCAGTATTTT. Translating it yields CSVGGSADTQYF.

The chain combines TRBV6-5 with TRBJ2-1; D unclear. The V and J ends lost 2 bases and 6 bases respectively, with 8 bases between them. CDR3 length equals 13 residues. Germline assignment: CDR1 MNHEY and CDR2 SVGAGI. The CDR3 nucleotides are TGTGCCAGCAGTTACCCCTTAGGCAATGAGCAGTTCTTC. This codes for CASSYPLGNEQFF.

The chain combines TRBV3-1 with TRBJ2-7; the match to TRBD1 covers 7 bases. The ends lost 1 base at V and 1 base at J; junction bases unmatched: 4. CDR1 is LGHDT, CDR2 YNNKEL, per germline (reference sequence). The CDR3 spans 15 residues. In DNA, the CDR3 is TGTGCCAGCAGCCAAGGGGACAGCCTTTCCTACGAGCAGTACTTC. It translates to CASSQGDSLSYEQYF.

This chain connects TRBV12-3 or TRBV12-4 to TRBJ2-3, with 8 bases lining up with TRBD2. The ends lost 2 bases at V and 0 bases at J; junction bases unmatched: 7. CDR3 length equals 17 residues. The CDR3 sequence: CASSLSGSYRSTDTQYF. DNA of the CDR3: TGTGCCAGCAGTTTAAGCGGGAGTTACCGGAGCACAGATACGCAGTATTTT.

The chain employs TRBV19 and TRBJ2-1; no clear D gene. The CDR3 loop spans 14 amino acids. V was cut by 10 bases and J by 10 bases, with 23 bases left in between. Germline V lookup: CDR1 LNHDA, CDR2 SQIVND (reference sequence). DNA for the CDR3: TGTGCCACCGAAGGTGACCCCGGGTCAAGGGAGCAGTTCTTC. Its protein is CATEGDPGSREQFF.

This clonotype has only a few counts. The chain employs TRBV9 and TRBJ1-1; 8 bases align to TRBD1. V was clipped by 4 bases and J by 5 bases; unmatched bases: 4. The CDR3 loop spans 13 amino acids. Germline V lookup: CDR1 SGDLS, CDR2 YYNGEE. The CDR3 bases are TGTGCCAGCAGCCCAACAGGGGGAACTGAAGCTTTCTTT. Its translation is CASSPTGGTEAFF.

This chain connects TRBV5-6 to TRBJ1-5; D not certain. Germline CDR1 SGHDT, CDR2 YYEEEE. This CDR3 has 13 residues. V was pared by 3 bases and J by 6 bases, with 10 bases between. The CDR3 protein is CASSSGGFQPQHF. CDR3 bases: TGTGCCAGCAGCTCCGGCGGGTTTCAGCCCCAGCATTTT.

In this sample, this clonotype turned up a few times. Mismatch with germline at one junction end may stem from a read error. The V gene is TRBV19, the J gene TRBJ2-7; 8 bases agree with TRBD1. Germline CDR1 LNHDA, CDR2 SQIVND (reference sequence). The CDR3 runs 15 residues. Written as DNA, the CDR3 is TGTGCCAGTAGTTTCGCTGGGACAGGTACCTACGGGCAGTACTTC. Its protein is CASSFAGTGTYGQYF.

The sample holds many counts of this clonotype. The gene calls are TRBV28 and TRBJ2-7; D is uncertain. The CDR3 has 13 amino acids. V lost 2 bases and J lost 4, with 9 bases in between. Germline V gives CDR1 MDHEN, CDR2 SYDVKM. The CDR3 DNA follows: TGTGCCAGCAGTTTAGGCTTCGGGTACGAGCAGTACTTC. Its protein is CASSLGFGYEQYF.

This clonotype was counted only a few times. The V and J genes are TRBV7-9 and TRBJ2-7; TRBD1 is a possible D gene (5 bases). The germline V gene has CDR1 SEHNR and CDR2 FQNEAQ (reference sequence). The V end was cut by 6 bases, the J end by 3 bases, with 15 bases between. The CDR3 has 14 amino acids. In DNA, the CDR3 is TGTGCCAGCAGTTCAAATGGGGCCATCTACGAGCAGTACTTC. This encodes CASSSNGAIYEQYF.

This clonotype was seen a handful of times. The chain is built from TRBV28 and TRBJ2-1; 7 bases match TRBD1. The length of the CDR3 is 15 residues. The V and J ends lost 5 bases and 3 bases, in that order; junction bases with no gene match: 7. Germline CDR1 is MDHEN and CDR2 is SYDVKM. The CDR3 region has the DNA TGTGCCAGCAGTCTACCCGGACAGGTCTACAATGAGCAGTTCTTC. This gives the protein CASSLPGQVYNEQFF.

This chain joins TRBV9 and TRBJ2-7, with unresolved D. V was trimmed by 0 bases and J by 2 bases, leaving 9 bases between them. The germline V gene encodes CDR1 SGDLS and CDR2 YYNGEE. The CDR3 covers 14 residues. The CDR3 is CASSVGEGPYEQYF. The CDR3 nucleotides read TGTGCCAGCAGCGTAGGGGAAGGGCCCTACGAGCAGTACTTC.

This clonotype has a handful of counts. J is TRBJ2-7 and V is TRBV7-2; D unclear. Trimming took 5 bases from V and 0 from J, leaving 11 bases between them. Germline V lookup: CDR1 SGHTA, CDR2 FQGNSA. This CDR3 has 14 amino acids. This CDR3 is CASSRPESSYEQYF. The CDR3, as DNA: TGTGCCAGCAGCCGGCCCGAGAGCTCCTACGAGCAGTACTTC.

This clonotype showed up just a few times. V gene TRBV27 combines with J gene TRBJ2-1; D is possibly TRBD1 (5 bases). Germline lookup yields CDR1 MNHEY and CDR2 SMNVEV (reference sequence). Deletions cut 3 bases from V and 9 bases from J, with 9 bases between. The CDR3 runs 12 residues. This CDR3 reads CASSFIGAEQFF. The CDR3 DNA reads TGTGCCAGCAGTTTTATTGGGGCTGAGCAGTTCTTC.

This chain links TRBV6-2 or TRBV6-3 with TRBJ2-1; D is unclear. CDR3 length: 13 residues. V was cut by 0 bases and J by 6 bases, with 6 bases left in between. Per the germline V gene, CDR1 is MNHEY and CDR2 is SVGEGT. CDR3 nucleotides: TGTGCCAGCAGTTACTCAGCGCGCAATGAGCAGTTCTTC. Its translation: CASSYSARNEQFF.

As DNA, the CDR3 is TGTGCCAGCTCACCACCGGAGACTAGCGGGAGACAGAATGAGCAGTTCTTC. Amino acid sequence: CASSPPETSGRQNEQFF. The rearrangement joins TRBV18 to TRBJ2-1; 12 nucleotides agree with TRBD2. CDR3 length: 17 residues. The V segment lost 0 bases and the J segment 7 bases; nucleotides outside the gene matches: 7. Germline V gives CDR1 KGHSH, CDR2 LQKENI.

In its sample, this clonotype was seen a few times. The V gene is TRBV4-1, the J gene TRBJ2-7; no clear D. Trimming cost V 0 bases and J 3 bases, with 12 bases left between them. The CDR3 loop spans 15 amino acids. CDR1 and CDR2 from the germline V gene are MGHRA and YSYEKL. Here the CDR3 DNA reads TGCGCCAGCAGCCAAGATAGAGGAAGCCTCTACGAGCAGTACTTC. It encodes CASSQDRGSLYEQYF.

The chain employs TRBV6-5 and TRBJ2-7, with a weak D call TRBD1 (6 bases). With 8 bases removed from V and 7 bases from J, the gap between germline ends came to 12 bases. CDR1 is MNHEY and CDR2 is SVGAGI in the germline V gene. The CDR3 loop spans 11 amino acids. The CDR3 nucleotides are TGTGCCAGCCGTAATGGACAGGAGCAGTACTTC. It encodes CASRNGQEQYF.

This clonotype was found a few times. The genes are TRBV6-5 and TRBJ2-7; tentatively, D is TRBD2 (6 bases). CDR1 is MNHEY, CDR2 SVGAGI, per germline. The V end was cut by 5 bases, the J end by 2 bases, with 16 bases between. The CDR3 is made up of 15 amino acids. For the CDR3, the DNA is TGTGCCAGCAGTCAAGGGACTCTAAGGACCTACGAGCAGTACTTC. Translated: CASSQGTLRTYEQYF.